This TCR beta chain was observed in a study of CD8 T cells in Susac syndrome. Study-wide points: Only a relatively small number of individuals were included in the TCR sequencing and HLA analysis.

CD8+ and CD4+ T cells from blood underwent TCR beta sequencing. The study used treatment-naive patients who had stable or active relapsing-remitting disease as multiple sclerosis controls. With random hexamers, about 0.5 to 1 ug RNA was reverse transcribed. The CDR3 of TCR beta was amplified by immunoSEQ multiplex PCR across 54 Vbeta and 13 Jbeta. TCRdb passed the immunoSEQ multiplex PCR reads through MiXCR, listing each CDR3 protein once. The sample comprises 250,000 to 300,000 distinct CDR3 sequences, 70% to 90% of which are singletons, and 0.2% to 0.25% rests with the top ten. Per the germline V gene, CDR1 is SQVTM and CDR2 is ANQGSEA. This CDR3 is 14 amino acids long. The V segment lost 6 bases and the J segment 4 bases; nucleotides outside the gene matches: 5. Notes on this clonotype: Its antigen is unidentified.

The material sequenced was CD8+ T cells from PBMCs. The receptor was derived from a human donor with multiple sclerosis. This rearrangement joins TRBV29-1 to TRBJ2-1; TRBD2 aligns across 11 bases. This chain's CDR3 is CSVAWTSGYNEQFF. CDR3 DNA: TGCAGCGTGGCATGGACTAGCGGGTACAATGAGCAGTTCTTC.